Sequencing of this TCR beta chain was carried out in a study of blood T cell repertoires in COVID-19. Study details: T cells, B-cell-depleted T cells, or PBMCs supplied cDNA or gDNA.

Measured with immunoSEQ multiplex PCR; TCRdb has only the in-frame clones, and not every one. The repertoire has tens of thousands of clones, over 70% of them found once; the top ten carry 5.8%. This clone was detected only once. Germline assignment: CDR1 SGHRS and CDR2 YFSETQ. CDR3 length equals 17 residues. Trimming at V came to 4 bases and at J to 2 bases, leaving 13 bases not matched to a gene. Material: peripheral blood. V gene TRBV5-1 combines with J gene TRBJ2-3, with 7 bases aligning to TRBD2. The sequence was collected from a man between 50 and 59 years old with active COVID-19. CDR3 amino acids: CASSPLPRETSTDTQYF. The DNA for the CDR3 is TGCGCCAGCAGCCCTCTCCCGCGGGAGACGTCCACAGATACGCAGTATTTT. The variable domain in full, with the rest retrieved from reference TRBV5-1 and TRBJ2-3, is KAGVTQTPRYLIKTRGQQVTLSCSPISGHRSVSWYQQTPGQGLQFLFEYFSETQRNKGNFPGRFSGRQFSNSRSEMNVSTLELGDSALYLCASSPLPRETSTDTQYFGPGTRLTVL.